This is a list of T cell receptor beta chains from one sample in a study of blood T cells in healthy people across ages. TCRdb passed the 5' RACE reads through MiXCR, listing each CDR3 protein once. This table holds approximately 810,000 distinct CDR3 sequences, around 26% found once. The source material was blood. These receptors came from a woman at least 80 years old in good health. CDR3s include the opening cysteine and the closing phenylalanine or tryptophan. Each record gives: clone size, V gene, D gene, J gene, CDR3 protein, CDR3 DNA. D genes are given only for firm matches. The listing skips clone size in some rows; elsewhere it reads once, few, many or a size class.

many	TRBV25-1	TRBD2	TRBJ2-1	CASSESLAGALNEQFF	TGTGCCAGCAGTGAATCCTTAGCGGGGGCCCTCAATGAGCAGTTCTTC
many	TRBV7-9	.	TRBJ2-6	CASRIRRDYSGANVLTF	TGTGCCAGCAGGATCCGACGGGATTACTCTGGGGCCAACGTCCTGACTTTC
.	TRBV19	.	TRBJ1-6	CASSPSQIGANSPLHF	TGTGCCAGTAGTCCATCACAGATAGGGGCAAATTCACCCCTCCACTTT
.	TRBV12-3/TRBV12-4	.	TRBJ2-3	CASRGRGSPDAQYF	TGTGCCAGCAGGGGGAGAGGTAGTCCAGATGCGCAGTATTTT
.	TRBV20-1	.	TRBJ2-7	CSANKGAGYEQYF	TGCAGTGCTAACAAAGGGGCTGGGTACGAGCAGTACTTC
many	TRBV7-2	.	TRBJ2-5	CASSLGPGGGETQYF	TGTGCCAGCAGCTTAGGGCCGGGGGGCGGGGAGACCCAGTACTTC
few	TRBV6-2/TRBV6-3	TRBD1	TRBJ1-1	CASSYPGQGATEAFF	TGTGCCAGCAGTTACCCGGGACAGGGGGCGACTGAAGCTTTCTTT
few	TRBV11-3	.	TRBJ2-4	CAGSPPSRVNIQYF	TGTGCCGGCAGCCCCCCATCCAGGGTGAACATTCAGTACTTC
.	TRBV6-6	.	TRBJ2-7	CASSYPTEGTSYEQYF	TGTGCCAGCAGTTACCCGACGGAGGGTACCTCCTACGAGCAGTACTTC
.	TRBV7-3	.	TRBJ2-7	CASSLNRLSEQYF	TGTGCCAGCAGCTTAAACCGTTTGTCTGAGCAGTACTTC
.	TRBV2	TRBD1	TRBJ1-4	CASSGLQGADEKLFF	TGTGCCAGCAGTGGCCTACAGGGGGCTGATGAAAAACTGTTTTTT